This T cell receptor beta chain was observed in a study of preoperative IRX-2 immunotherapy in early breast cancer. Sequenced by immunoSEQ multiplex PCR; TCRdb stores in-frame clones only, minus some. The sample has 40,000 to 45,000 clones, around three quarters seen once; the top ten hold approximately 1.1%. The CDR3 runs 13 residues. V was clipped by 6 bases and J by 8 bases, with 14 bases between them. CDR1 and CDR2 from the germline V gene are MNHGY and SAAAGT. Treatment given: preoperative locoregional IRX-2 cytokine immunotherapy. Preoperative locoregional IRX-2 cytokine immunotherapy was tested in the phase Ib source study.

The chain uses TRBV6-8 and TRBJ1-3, with a weak D call TRBD1 (5 bases). The source material was tumor tissue, sampled after IRX-2 immunotherapy. The receptor's source is a human donor with breast cancer. In DNA form, the CDR3 reads TGTGCCAGCAGGGGCTTGACACAGGACACCATATATTTT. Its protein product is CASRGLTQDTIYF.